Following are 13 T cell receptor beta chains from one sample sequenced in a study of beta chain features in type 1 diabetes. The isolated RNA, all of it, was reverse transcribed, so expressed TCRB transcripts were what got sequenced. Repertoires were generated with immunoSEQ multiplex PCR, while TCRdb's copy carries only in-frame clones and drops some. The profile shows around 430,000 clones, approximately 30% of them singletons. Material: naive CD4+ T cells from blood. The receptor source for this set is a man aged 18 to 30 in good health.

The table lists this clone with a few counts. The chain is built from TRBV29-1 and TRBJ2-4; the match to TRBD2 covers 10 bases. The CDR3 runs to 15 residues. J lost 4 bases, V lost 2 bases, and 5 bases had no gene match. Germline V gene data show CDR1 as SQVTM and CDR2 as ANQGSEA. The CDR3 protein is CSVEWASGSKNIQYF. CDR3 nucleotides: TGCAGCGTTGAATGGGCTAGCGGGAGTAAAAACATTCAGTACTTC.

CDR3 amino acids: CASSPGDRDLDTQYF. CDR3 in DNA: TGTGCCAGCAGCCCTGGGGACAGGGATTTAGATACGCAGTATTTT. The chain is built from TRBV7-9 and TRBJ2-3; 9 positions match TRBD1. The V gene end was trimmed by 5 bases and the J gene end by 5 bases; junction bases not matched to a gene: 8. Per germline, CDR1 SEHNR and CDR2 FQNEAQ (reference sequence). CDR3 length: 15 amino acids. Full variable domain (rest looked up from reference TRBV7-9 and TRBJ2-3): DTGVSQNPRHKITKRGQNVTFRCDPISEHNRLYWYRQTLGQGPEFLTYFQNEAQLEKSRLLSDRFSAERPKGSFSTLEIQRTEQGDSAMYLCASSPGDRDLDTQYFGPGTRLTVL.

The CDR3 sequence is CARDDTTPGETQYF. In DNA form, the CDR3 reads TGTGCCAGGGACGACACAACCCCCGGGGAGACCCAGTACTTC. The chain is built from TRBV19 and TRBJ2-5; D is uncertain. V lost 9 bases and J lost 5, with 19 bases in between. Germline V CDR1 and CDR2: LNHDA, SQIVND (reference sequence). This CDR3 is 14 amino acids long.

The chain uses TRBV7-9 and TRBJ2-7; D is uncertain. Trimming took 0 bases from V and 3 from J, leaving 15 bases between them. This CDR3 is 16 amino acids long. Germline V gene data show CDR1 as SEHNR and CDR2 as FQNEAQ (reference sequence). CDR3 DNA sequence: TGTGCCAGCAGCTTAGCTTTGAGGACGGTGGGCTACGAGCAGTACTTC. This translates into CASSLALRTVGYEQYF.

This clone was counted only a few times. The DNA for the CDR3 is TGTGCCACCAGCAGAGATCTTACTAGCGGGAGGCTGGTCAATGAGCAGTTCTTC. Protein product: CATSRDLTSGRLVNEQFF. The chain has TRBV15 and TRBJ2-1, with 12 bases identical to TRBD2. The CDR3 has 18 amino acids. Losses at the gene ends were 0 bases for V and 6 bases for J; bases not matched to a gene: 9. Germline V CDR1 and CDR2: LNHNV, YYDKDF (reference sequence). The entire variable domain, with the rest obtained from reference TRBV15 and TRBJ2-1, is as follows: DAMVIQNPRYQVTQFGKPVTLSCSQTLNHNVMYWYQQKSSQAPKLLFHYYDKDFNNEADTPDNFQSRRPNTSFCFLDIRSPGLGDTAMYLCATSRDLTSGRLVNEQFFGPGTRLTVL.

A few counts support this clone. The genes are TRBV7-9 and TRBJ2-7; D is unresolved. This CDR3 has 13 residues. Per germline, CDR1 SEHNR and CDR2 FQNEAQ (reference sequence). Between the trimmed V and J ends, which lost 3 bases and 3 bases, there was a span of 9 bases. The chain's CDR3 is CASSFQALYEQYF. Here the CDR3 DNA reads TGTGCCAGCAGCTTTCAGGCGCTCTACGAGCAGTACTTC.

This sequence joins TRBV25-1 and TRBJ2-3; D unresolved. The CDR3 covers 14 residues. Trimming removed 2 bases from V and 7 bases from J, with 13 bases in between. Germline V CDR1 and CDR2: MGHDK, SYGVNS. CDR3 region: CASSEEVRRNTQYF. The CDR3 coding sequence is TGTGCCAGCAGTGAAGAGGTCAGAAGGAATACGCAGTATTTT.

This clone was picked up a small number of times. The genes are TRBV13 and TRBJ2-3; 14 bases map to TRBD2. V trimming: 7 bases; J trimming: 1 base; junction bases outside the gene matches: 7. The CDR3 covers 17 residues. Germline V gene data show CDR1 as PRHDT and CDR2 as FYEKMQ (reference sequence). The CDR3 nucleotides read TGTGCCAGCATCGGGACTAGCGGGAGACGGGGCACAGATACGCAGTATTTT. It specifies CASIGTSGRRGTDTQYF.

The chain uses TRBV30 and TRBJ2-5; tentative D call: TRBD1 (5 bases). This CDR3 is 13 amino acids long. Per germline, CDR1 GTSNPN and CDR2 SVGIG (reference sequence). V was trimmed by 0 bases and J by 6 bases, leaving 11 bases between them. The CDR3 DNA follows: TGTGCCTGGAGTGTTTCAGGGATGAAGACCCAGTACTTC. Amino acids: CAWSVSGMKTQYF.

Concerning this clone: Additional DNA sequences in this sample encode the identical CDR3. V gene TRBV30 combines with J gene TRBJ2-7; the D is unclear. The V gene's germline CDR1 is GTSNPN and CDR2 SVGIG (reference sequence). There are 11 residues in the CDR3. V gave up 0 bases and J gave up 4 bases, with 4 bases separating them. The CDR3 reads CAWSVAYEQYF. DNA of the CDR3: TGTGCCTGGAGTGTCGCTTACGAGCAGTACTTC.

This clone was counted between two and nine times. The genes are TRBV19 and TRBJ2-7; D unclear. The germline V gene has CDR1 LNHDA and CDR2 SQIVND (reference sequence). V lost 5 bases, J lost 0 bases, and 8 bases lay in between. The CDR3 length is 13 residues. The CDR3 DNA sequence: TGTGCCAGTAGTCGGGCGGACTCCTACGAGCAGTACTTC. It specifies CASSRADSYEQYF.

The rearrangement joins TRBV7-2 to TRBJ2-7; 10 bases line up with TRBD2. Germline trimming cut 5 bases from V and 5 bases from J; bases unmatched to any gene: 9. CDR1 is SGHTA and CDR2 is FQGNSA in the germline V gene. This CDR3 is built from 15 residues. Here the CDR3 reads CASSPASGSVHEQYF. CDR3 in DNA: TGTGCCAGCAGCCCGGCTAGCGGGAGTGTCCACGAGCAGTACTTC. Using reference TRBV7-2 and TRBJ2-7 for the parts outside the CDR3, the full variable domain is GAGVSQSPSNKVTEKGKDVELRCDPISGHTALYWYRQSLGQGLEFLIYFQGNSAPDKSGLPSDRFSAERTGGSVSTLTIQRTQQEDSAVYLCASSPASGSVHEQYFGPGTRLTVT.

This clone was counted only a few times. The chain combines TRBV9 with TRBJ2-1; 14 bases are shared with TRBD2. The CDR3 consists of 20 residues. Losses at the gene ends were 4 bases for V and 6 bases for J; bases not matched to a gene: 18. The germline V gene encodes CDR1 SGDLS and CDR2 YYNGEE. CDR3 protein: CASSPQGTRRLAGGTNEQFF. The CDR3 DNA follows: TGTGCCAGCAGCCCCCAGGGGACAAGAAGACTAGCGGGAGGGACCAATGAGCAGTTCTTC.